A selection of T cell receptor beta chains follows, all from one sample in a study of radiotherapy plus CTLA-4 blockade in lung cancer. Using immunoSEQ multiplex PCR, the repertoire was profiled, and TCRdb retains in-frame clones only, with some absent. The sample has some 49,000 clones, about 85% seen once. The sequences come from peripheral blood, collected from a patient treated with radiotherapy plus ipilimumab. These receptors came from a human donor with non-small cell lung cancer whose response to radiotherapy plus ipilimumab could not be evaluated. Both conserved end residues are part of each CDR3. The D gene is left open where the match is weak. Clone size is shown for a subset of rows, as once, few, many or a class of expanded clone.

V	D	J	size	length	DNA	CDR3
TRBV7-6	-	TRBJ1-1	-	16	TGTGCCAGCAGTTCAGGGGTATGGGGGCGGACGGCTGAAGCTTTCTTT	CASSSGVWGRTAEAFF
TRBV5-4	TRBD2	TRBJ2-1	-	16	TGTGCCAGCACCGCTAGCGGGGACTACTCCTACAATGAGCAGTTCTTC	CASTASGDYSYNEQFF
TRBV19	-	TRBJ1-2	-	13	TGTGCCAGTAGTAGAAGGACAGACTATGGCTACACCTTC	CASSRRTDYGYTF
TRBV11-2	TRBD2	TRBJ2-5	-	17	TGTGCCAGCAGCCCACATAGAGGAGGGACTAGAGGAGAGACCCAGTACTTC	CASSPHRGGTRGETQYF
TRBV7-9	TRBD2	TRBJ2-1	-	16	TGTGCCAGCAGCCCCGGGGCTAGCGGGATCCGGGTGGAGCAGTTCTTC	CASSPGASGIRVEQFF
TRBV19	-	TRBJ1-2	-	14	TGTGCCAGTAGTATCCCGCTCTGGAGGGGAGGCTACACCTTC	CASSIPLWRGGYTF
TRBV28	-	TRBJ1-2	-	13	TGTGCCAGCAGTTTGGAGGGACGACCGGGCTACACCTTC	CASSLEGRPGYTF
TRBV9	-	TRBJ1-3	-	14	TGTGCCAGCAGCACAGCATTCTCTGGAAACACCATATATTTT	CASSTAFSGNTIYF
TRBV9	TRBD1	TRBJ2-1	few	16	TGTGCCAGCAGCGTTTGGGGACAGGGTGGCTACAATGAGCAGTTCTTC	CASSVWGQGGYNEQFF
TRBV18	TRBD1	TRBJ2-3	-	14	TGTGCCAGCTCACCGCGGACAGGTGCAGATACGCAGTATTTT	CASSPRTGADTQYF
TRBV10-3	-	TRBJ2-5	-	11	TGTGCCATCAGTAACGGAGAGACCCAGTACTTC	CAISNGETQYF
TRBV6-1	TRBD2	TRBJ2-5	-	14	TGTGCCAGCAGTGAATCGGCTAGCGGGAGAACCCAGTACTTC	CASSESASGRTQYF
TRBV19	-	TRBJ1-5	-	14	TGTGCCAGCAATACAGGGATGTCTAATCAGCCCCAGCATTTT	CASNTGMSNQPQHF
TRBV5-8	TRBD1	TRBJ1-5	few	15	TGTGCCAGCAGCCGTGGGACAGGGGGCTATCAGCCCCAGCATTTT	CASSRGTGGYQPQHF
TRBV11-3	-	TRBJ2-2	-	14	TGTGCCAGCAGCTTAGACAGGGGCCCCGGGGAGCTGTTTTTT	CASSLDRGPGELFF
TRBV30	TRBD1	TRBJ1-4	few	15	TGTGCCTGGAGCGGACAGGGGGGATGGGGTGAAAAACTGTTTTTT	CAWSGQGGWGEKLFF
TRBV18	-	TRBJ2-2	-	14	TGTGCCAGCTCACCTGTCAGGGACACCGGGGAGCTGTTTTTT	CASSPVRDTGELFF
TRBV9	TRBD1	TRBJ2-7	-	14	TGTGCCAGCAGCGTGCATCCAGGGGGCTACGAGCAGTACTTC	CASSVHPGGYEQYF
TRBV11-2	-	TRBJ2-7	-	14	TGTGCCAGCAGCTTAGTCTCGGGGGGCGACGAGCAGTACTTC	CASSLVSGGDEQYF
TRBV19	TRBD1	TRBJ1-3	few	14	TGTGCCAGTAGTACCCGGACAGGCGGAAACACCATATATTTT	CASSTRTGGNTIYF
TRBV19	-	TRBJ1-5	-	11	TGTGCCAGTGGTAATCGTCAGCCCCAGCATTTT	CASGNRQPQHF
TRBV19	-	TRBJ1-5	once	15	TGTGCCAGTAGTGCCTGGACAGCTCTAAATCAGCCCCAGCATTTT	CASSAWTALNQPQHF
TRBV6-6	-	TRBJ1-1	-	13	TGTGCCAGCAGTGCCGTGGTGAGCACTGAAGCTTTCTTT	CASSAVVSTEAFF
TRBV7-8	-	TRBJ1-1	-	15	TGTGCCAGCAGCCTCGTAATCGCGGGGGGAGTGAGGGCTTTCTTT	CASSLVIAGGVRAFF
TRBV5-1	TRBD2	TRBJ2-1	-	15	TGCGCCAGCAGCTTGACGGGAGGTTCCTACAATGAGCAGTTCTTC	CASSLTGGSYNEQFF
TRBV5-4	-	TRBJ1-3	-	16	TGTGCCAGCAGCTTCGGGGGGGGAGGACTCGGAAACACCATATATTTT	CASSFGGGGLGNTIYF
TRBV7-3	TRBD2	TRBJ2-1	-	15	TGTGCCAGCAGCCCCCAAGCGGGGCCTTCCAATGAGCAGTTCTTC	CASSPQAGPSNEQFF
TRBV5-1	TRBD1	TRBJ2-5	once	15	TGCGCCAGCAGGGCTAAGGGGGCTTCCCAAGAGACCCAGTACTTC	CASRAKGASQETQYF
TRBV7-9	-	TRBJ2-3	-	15	TGTGCCAGCAGCCTCAATCGAGGGAGCACAGATACGCAGTATTTT	CASSLNRGSTDTQYF
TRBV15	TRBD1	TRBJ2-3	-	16	TGTGCCACCAGCAGGGACCCCGGACAGGGGGGGAATACGCAGTATTTT	CATSRDPGQGGNTQYF
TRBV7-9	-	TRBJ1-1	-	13	TGTGCCGGCCACAGGGTTACCGACACTGAAGCTTTCTTT	CAGHRVTDTEAFF
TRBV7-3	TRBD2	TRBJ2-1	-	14	TGTGCCAGCAGCTTAGCAAGCGGGGACAATGAGCAGTTCTTC	CASSLASGDNEQFF
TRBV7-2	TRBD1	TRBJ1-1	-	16	TGTGCCAGCAGCTTCCCGGGACAGGGGGGGAACACTGAAGCTTTCTTT	CASSFPGQGGNTEAFF
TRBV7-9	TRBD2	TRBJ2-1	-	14	TGTGCCAGCAGCTTAGGACTAGCGGTCAATGAGCAGTTCTTC	CASSLGLAVNEQFF
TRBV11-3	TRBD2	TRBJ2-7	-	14	TGTGCCAGCAGCTTATACAGCGGGAGCCGAGAGCAGTACTTC	CASSLYSGSREQYF
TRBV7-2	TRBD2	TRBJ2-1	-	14	TGTGCCAGCAGCGGCGGGAGACTAGGCAATGAGCAGTTCTTC	CASSGGRLGNEQFF
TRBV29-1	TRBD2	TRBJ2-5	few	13	TGCAGCGTCCTAGCGGGAAAAAAAGAGACCCAGTACTTC	CSVLAGKKETQYF
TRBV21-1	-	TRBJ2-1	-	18	TGTGCCAGCAGCAAAGCGCGAGTAGCGGGACCCACAGGCGGTGAGCAGTTCTTC	CASSKARVAGPTGGEQFF